Included here is one T cell receptor beta chain sequence, with context. Its antigen is unknown. This sample is drawn from a study of persistence of HIV-infected CD4 T cells. As for the study in general: A couple of participants gave one leukapheresis sample; others gave up to about 180 mL blood repeatedly.

The immunoSEQ assay was version 4, run in survey mode. Generated by immunoSEQ multiplex PCR, the TCRdb table keeps only in-frame clones and is missing some. Of tens of thousands of clones in the sample, 70% were seen once. V dropped 8 bases and J dropped 6 bases, with 20 bases sitting between them. The CDR3 extends over 15 amino acids. Cells were stimulated with overlapping HIV-1 Gag 15-mer peptides. Sorting selected CD4+ T cells upregulating both CD40 ligand and CD69. For at least 4 years, plasma HIV-1 RNA was undetectable (<50 copies/mL). The V call is TRBV23-1, the J call TRBJ2-1; D is perhaps TRBD2 (5 bases). TRBV23-1 is identified as an open reading frame with a role that is uncertain. This TCR derives from an adult man with HIV who was CMV-seropositive. Sequencing used CD4+ T cells sorted from PBMCs after 18-hour stimulation, obtained from a patient who received antiretroviral therapy. CDR3 DNA: TGCGCCAGCGGCCTCCTAGCTCAATTCATCAATGAGCAGTTCTTC. It codes for CASGLLAQFINEQFF.